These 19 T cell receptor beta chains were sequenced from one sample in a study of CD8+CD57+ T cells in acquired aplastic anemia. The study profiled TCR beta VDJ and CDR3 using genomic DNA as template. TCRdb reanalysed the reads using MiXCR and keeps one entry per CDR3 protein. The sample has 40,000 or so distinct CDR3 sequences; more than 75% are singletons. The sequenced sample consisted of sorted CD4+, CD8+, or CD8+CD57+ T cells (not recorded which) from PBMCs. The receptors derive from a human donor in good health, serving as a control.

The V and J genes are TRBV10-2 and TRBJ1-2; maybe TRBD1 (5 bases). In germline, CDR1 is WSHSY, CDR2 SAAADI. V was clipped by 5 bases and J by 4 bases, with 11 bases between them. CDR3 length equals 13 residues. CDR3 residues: CASSTTESYGYTF. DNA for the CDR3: TGCGCCAGCAGTACGACAGAGTCCTATGGCTACACCTTC.

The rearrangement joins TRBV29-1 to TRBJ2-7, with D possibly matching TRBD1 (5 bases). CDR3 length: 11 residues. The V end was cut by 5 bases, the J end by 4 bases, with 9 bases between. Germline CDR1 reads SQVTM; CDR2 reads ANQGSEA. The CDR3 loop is CSVYQGYEQYF. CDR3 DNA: TGCAGCGTTTATCAGGGATACGAGCAGTACTTC.

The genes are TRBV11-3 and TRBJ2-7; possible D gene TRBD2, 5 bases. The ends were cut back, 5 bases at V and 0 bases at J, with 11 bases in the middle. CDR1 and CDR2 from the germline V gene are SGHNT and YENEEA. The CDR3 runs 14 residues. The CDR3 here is CASSRTGSSYEQYF. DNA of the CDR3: TGTGCCAGCAGCCGGACTGGCAGCTCCTACGAGCAGTACTTC.

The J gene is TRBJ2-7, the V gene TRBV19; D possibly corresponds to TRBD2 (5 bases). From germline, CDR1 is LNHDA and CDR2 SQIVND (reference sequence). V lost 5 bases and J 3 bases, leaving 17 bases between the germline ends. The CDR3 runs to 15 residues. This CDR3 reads CASSVKAQEGYEQYF. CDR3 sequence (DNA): TGTGCCAGTAGTGTGAAAGCTCAAGAGGGCTACGAGCAGTACTTC.

In DNA form, the CDR3 reads TGTGCCAGCAGCACTCCCGGACAGGGGGCAGGCTACACCTTC. Translation: CASSTPGQGAGYTF. The gene calls are TRBV9 and TRBJ1-2, with 11 bases that match TRBD1. J lost 8 bases, V lost 4 bases, and 7 bases had no gene match. The germline V gene has CDR1 SGDLS and CDR2 YYNGEE. The CDR3 is 14 residues long.

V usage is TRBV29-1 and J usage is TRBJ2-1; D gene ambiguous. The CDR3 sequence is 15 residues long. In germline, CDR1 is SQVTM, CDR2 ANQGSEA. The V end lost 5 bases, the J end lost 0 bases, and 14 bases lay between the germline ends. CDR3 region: CSVSLPASSYNEQFF. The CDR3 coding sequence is TGCAGCGTTAGTCTCCCAGCCAGCTCCTACAATGAGCAGTTCTTC.

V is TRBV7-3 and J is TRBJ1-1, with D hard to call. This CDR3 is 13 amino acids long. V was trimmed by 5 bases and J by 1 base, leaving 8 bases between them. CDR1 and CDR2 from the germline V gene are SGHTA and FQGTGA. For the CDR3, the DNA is TGTGCCAGCAGCCCCAACTCGAACACTGAAGCTTTCTTT. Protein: CASSPNSNTEAFF.

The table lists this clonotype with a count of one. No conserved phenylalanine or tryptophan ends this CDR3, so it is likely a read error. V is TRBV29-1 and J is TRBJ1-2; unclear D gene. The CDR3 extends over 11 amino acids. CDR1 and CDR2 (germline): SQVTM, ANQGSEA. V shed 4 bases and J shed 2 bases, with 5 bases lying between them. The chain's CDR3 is CSVVQNYGYTS. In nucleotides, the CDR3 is TGCAGCGTTGTCCAGAACTATGGCTACACCTCC.

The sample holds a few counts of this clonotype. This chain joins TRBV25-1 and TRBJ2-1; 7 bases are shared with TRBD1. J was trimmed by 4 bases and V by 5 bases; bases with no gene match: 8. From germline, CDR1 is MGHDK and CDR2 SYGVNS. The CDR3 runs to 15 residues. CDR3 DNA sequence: TGTGCCAGCAGTCAGTCTAGGACAGGTTACAATGAGCAGTTCTTC. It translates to CASSQSRTGYNEQFF.

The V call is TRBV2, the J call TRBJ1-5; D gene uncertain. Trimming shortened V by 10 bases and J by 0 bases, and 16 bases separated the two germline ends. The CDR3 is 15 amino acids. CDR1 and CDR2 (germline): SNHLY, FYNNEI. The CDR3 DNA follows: TGTGCCACCGACAACGGACCGAATAGCAATCAGCCCCAGCATTTT. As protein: CATDNGPNSNQPQHF.

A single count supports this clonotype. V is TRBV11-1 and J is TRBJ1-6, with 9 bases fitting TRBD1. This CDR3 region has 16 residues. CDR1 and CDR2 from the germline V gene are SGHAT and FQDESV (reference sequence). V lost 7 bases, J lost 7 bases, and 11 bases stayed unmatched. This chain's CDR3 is CASNRNGQGLNSPLHF. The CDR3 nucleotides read TGTGCCAGCAACCGCAACGGACAGGGGCTCAATTCACCCCTCCACTTT.

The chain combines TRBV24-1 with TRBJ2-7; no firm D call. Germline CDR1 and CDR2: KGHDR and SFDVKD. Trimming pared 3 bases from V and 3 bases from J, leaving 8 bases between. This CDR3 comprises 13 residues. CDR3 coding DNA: TGTGCCACCAGTGATGGGTCCGACTACGAGCAGTACTTC. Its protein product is CATSDGSDYEQYF.

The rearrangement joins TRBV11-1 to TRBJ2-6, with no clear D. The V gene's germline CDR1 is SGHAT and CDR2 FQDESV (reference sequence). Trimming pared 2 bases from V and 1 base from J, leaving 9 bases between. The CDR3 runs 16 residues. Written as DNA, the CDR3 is TGTGCCAGCAGCTTAACCCCCCCGTCTGGGGCCAACGTCCTGACTTTC. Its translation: CASSLTPPSGANVLTF.

CDR3 protein: CSGHMNTGELFF. CDR3 nucleotides: TGCAGCGGTCACATGAACACCGGGGAGCTGTTTTTT. This rearrangement joins TRBV29-1 to TRBJ2-2; unclear D gene. The CDR3 has 12 residues. From germline, CDR1 is SQVTM and CDR2 ANQGSEA. V lost 7 bases and J lost 1, with 7 bases in between.

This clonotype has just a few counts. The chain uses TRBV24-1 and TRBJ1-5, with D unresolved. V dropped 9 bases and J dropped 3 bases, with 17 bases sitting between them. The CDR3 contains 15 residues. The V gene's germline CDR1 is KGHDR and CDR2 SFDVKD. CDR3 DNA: TGTGCCACCTGCGGGAAGGGAAGGTTCAATCAGCCCCAGCATTTT. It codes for CATCGKGRFNQPQHF.

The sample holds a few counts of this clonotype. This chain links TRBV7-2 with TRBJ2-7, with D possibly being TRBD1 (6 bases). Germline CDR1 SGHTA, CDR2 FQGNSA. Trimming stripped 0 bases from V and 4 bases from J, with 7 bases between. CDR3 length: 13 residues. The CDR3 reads CASSLAQGYEQYF. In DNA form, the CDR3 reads TGTGCCAGCAGCTTAGCACAGGGTTACGAGCAGTACTTC.

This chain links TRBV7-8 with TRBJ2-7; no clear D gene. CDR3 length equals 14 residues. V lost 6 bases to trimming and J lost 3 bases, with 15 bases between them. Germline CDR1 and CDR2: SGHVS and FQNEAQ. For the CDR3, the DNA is TGTGCCAGCAGTTTTTTCCGCAGGTACTACGAGCAGTACTTC. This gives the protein CASSFFRRYYEQYF.

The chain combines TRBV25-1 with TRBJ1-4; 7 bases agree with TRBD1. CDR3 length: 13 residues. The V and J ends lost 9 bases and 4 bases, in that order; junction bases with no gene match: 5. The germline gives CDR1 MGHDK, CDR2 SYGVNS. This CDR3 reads CASTRDSNEKLFF. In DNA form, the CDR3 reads TGTGCCAGTACACGGGACAGTAATGAAAAACTGTTTTTT.

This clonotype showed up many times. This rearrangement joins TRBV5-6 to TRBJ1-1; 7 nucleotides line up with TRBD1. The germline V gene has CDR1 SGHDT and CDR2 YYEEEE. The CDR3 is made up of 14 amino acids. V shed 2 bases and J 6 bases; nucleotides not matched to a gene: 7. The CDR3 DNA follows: TGTGCCAGCAGCTTTACAGGGGTCCTCGCTGAAGCTTTCTTT. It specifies CASSFTGVLAEAFF.